The 18 T cell receptor beta chains listed next were all sequenced from one sample in a study of post-analysis software for immune sequencing data. Study findings and constraints: Four or five TRBV segments were more frequent in patients than controls; TRBV5-6, TRBV5-1 and TRBV20-1 belonged to this group.

Their antigens remain unidentified. Prepared libraries of TCR beta cDNA carried unique molecular identifiers. TCRdb passed the PCR reads through MiXCR, listing each CDR3 protein once. The top ten clones hold 0.5% to 0.6% of a sample with roughly 700,000 distinct CDR3 sequences, approximately 30% of them seen once. What was sequenced was blood. The receptors here all came from a girl aged 10 to 17 with multiple sclerosis.

This clonotype was counted only a few times. This chain links TRBV20-1 with TRBJ2-7, with D maybe TRBD2 (5 bases). The CDR3 length is 13 residues. Trimming removed 1 base from V and 3 bases from J, with 10 bases in between. Per the germline V gene, CDR1 is DFQATT and CDR2 is SNEGSKA (reference sequence). CDR3 loop: CSARGLSIYEQYF. The DNA of the CDR3 is TGCAGTGCTAGAGGACTATCCATCTACGAGCAGTACTTC.

A few counts support this clonotype. The chain is built from TRBV3-1 and TRBJ2-5, with D possibly TRBD2 on 5 matching bases. Per the germline V gene, CDR1 is LGHDT and CDR2 is YNNKEL (reference sequence). This CDR3 comprises 18 residues. V gave up 0 bases and J gave up 5 bases, with 22 bases separating them. CDR3 sequence reads: CASSQDRSGRLKWETQYF. CDR3 in DNA: TGTGCCAGCAGCCAAGACAGAAGCGGACGGCTCAAGTGGGAGACCCAGTACTTC.

The chain links TRBV28 to TRBJ2-5, with 8 bases lining up with TRBD2. This CDR3 contains 15 residues. Germline-derived CDR1 and CDR2 are MDHEN and SYDVKM. J lost 0 bases, V lost 3 bases, and 3 bases had no gene match. The CDR3 DNA sequence: TGTGCCAGCAGTTTCCTGACTAGCGACCAAGAGACCCAGTACTTC. Encoded protein: CASSFLTSDQETQYF.

CDR3 residues: CSATSSRGTDTQYF. The CDR3 nucleotides are TGCAGTGCAACTAGCAGCCGTGGCACAGATACGCAGTATTTT. This chain links TRBV20-1 with TRBJ2-3; TRBD2 might be the D (6 bases). The CDR3 extends over 14 amino acids. Germline values: CDR1 DFQATT, CDR2 SNEGSKA (reference sequence). Trimming left V 6 bases short and J 1 base short, with 14 bases between.

This CDR3 is CASSLVGRDEQYF. CDR3 sequence (DNA): TGTGCCAGCAGCTTAGTGGGTCGGGACGAGCAGTACTTC. V gene TRBV7-2 combines with J gene TRBJ2-7; D ambiguous. The CDR3 covers 13 residues. CDR1 SGHTA and CDR2 FQGNSA come from the germline V gene. The V end lost 1 base, the J end lost 5 bases, and 9 bases lay between the germline ends.

The V call is TRBV24-1, the J call TRBJ1-1; D is ambiguous. The V gene's germline CDR1 is KGHDR and CDR2 SFDVKD. With 7 bases removed from V and 6 bases from J, the gap between germline ends came to 20 bases. The CDR3 runs 15 residues. The chain's CDR3 is CATRNGGNSDAEAFF. For the CDR3, the DNA is TGTGCCACCAGGAATGGAGGGAATTCGGACGCTGAAGCTTTCTTT.

This clonotype occurred a few times. V and J are TRBV5-5 and TRBJ2-5; no firm D call. The CDR3 contains 14 residues. Trimming took 0 bases from V and 2 from J, leaving 8 bases between them. Germline CDR1 is SGHKS and CDR2 is YYEKEE (reference sequence). Written as DNA, the CDR3 is TGTGCCAGCAGCTTGGTAACGCGTCAAGAGACCCAGTACTTC. Encoded protein: CASSLVTRQETQYF.

The V call is TRBV4-2, the J call TRBJ1-4, with TRBD1 matching 8 bases. V lost 0 bases and J lost 3; bases outside the gene matches: 6. Germline values: CDR1 LGHNA, CDR2 YNFKEQ. The CDR3 is 17 amino acids. Here the CDR3 reads CASSQDYAGQANEKLFF. The CDR3 nucleotides read TGTGCCAGCAGCCAAGATTATGCGGGACAGGCTAATGAAAAACTGTTTTTT.

In this sample, this clonotype turned up once. The gene calls are TRBV29-1 and TRBJ2-1, with a tentative D call TRBD2 (5 bases). This CDR3 comprises 13 residues. V lost 3 bases, J lost 7 bases, and 13 bases lay in between. Germline V gives CDR1 SQVTM, CDR2 ANQGSEA. CDR3 loop: CSVDGLGGNEQFF. The CDR3 nucleotides are TGCAGCGTTGACGGACTTGGCGGTAATGAGCAGTTCTTC.

This clonotype has a handful of counts. The V call is TRBV5-1, the J call TRBJ2-1; TRBD1 matches 8 bases. The J call is uncertain, as TRBJ2-7 better fits the DNA end. There are 16 residues in the CDR3. In germline, CDR1 is SGHRS, CDR2 YFSETQ. As DNA, the CDR3 is TGCGCCAGCCGCCTTACAGGGGGATTGGGCTACAATGAGCAGTACTTC. This encodes CASRLTGGLGYNEQYF.

The CDR3 loop reads CASPSGTVGEQYF. CDR3 nucleotide sequence: TGTGCCAGCCCATCGGGCACAGTGGGCGAGCAGTACTTC. The chain carries TRBV11-3 and TRBJ2-7; D remains ambiguous. Trimming pared 8 bases from V and 6 bases from J, leaving 17 bases between. The CDR3 runs 13 residues. Germline V gene lookup returns CDR1 SGHNT and CDR2 YENEEA.

In its sample, this clonotype was seen a few times. The J gene is TRBJ2-5, the V gene TRBV7-2, with 11 bases that match TRBD2. This CDR3 is 15 amino acids long. Germline lookup yields CDR1 SGHTA and CDR2 FQGNSA. Trimming took 4 bases from V and 2 from J; bases not matched to a gene: 3. The CDR3 DNA sequence: TGTGCCAGCAGCTGGGGACTAGCGGCTCAAGAGACCCAGTACTTC. Residues: CASSWGLAAQETQYF.

This clonotype has just a few counts. The V call is TRBV4-3, the J call TRBJ2-5; D is possibly TRBD1 or TRBD2 (5 bases each). The CDR3 consists of 14 residues. Germline V gene lookup returns CDR1 LGHNA and CDR2 YSLEER. V was shortened by 3 bases and J by 6 bases, with 14 bases between the two germline ends. CDR3 nucleotide sequence: TGCGCCAGCAGCCAGACCGGGACGGTGAAGACCCAGTACTTC. It translates to CASSQTGTVKTQYF.

Only a few counts were recorded for this clonotype. The V and J genes are TRBV12-3 or TRBV12-4 and TRBJ2-3, with a tentative D call TRBD2 (6 bases). Trimming pared 5 bases from V and 4 bases from J, leaving 19 bases between. CDR3 length equals 16 residues. CDR3 protein: CASSAPGPRGPDTQYF. The CDR3 nucleotides are TGTGCCAGCAGTGCCCCGGGACCGCGGGGCCCAGATACGCAGTATTTT.

This clonotype was counted only a few times. The CDR3 spells CASSLAIQENEQFF. The CDR3 DNA reads TGTGCCAGCAGCTTAGCGATCCAGGAGAATGAGCAGTTCTTC. V usage is TRBV7-9 and J usage is TRBJ2-1, with D uncertain. The CDR3 is made up of 14 amino acids. Germline-derived CDR1 and CDR2 are SEHNR and FQNEAQ (reference sequence). The V gene lost 0 bases and the J gene lost 7 bases, with 10 bases spanning the gap.

This clonotype appeared a single time. The chain couples TRBV2 to TRBJ2-5; no reliable D call. Germline V gene lookup returns CDR1 SNHLY and CDR2 FYNNEI. The CDR3 runs to 14 residues. The V end was cut by 8 bases, the J end by 3 bases, with 16 bases between. CDR3 sequence (DNA): TGTGCCAGCTGGCCCGGATTTTCCAAAGAGACCCAGTACTTC. Its translation: CASWPGFSKETQYF.

The chain uses TRBV29-1 and TRBJ1-4, with TRBD1 identical over 8 bases. Germline assignment: CDR1 SQVTM and CDR2 ANQGSEA. With 7 bases clipped from V and 3 bases from J, the junction kept 4 bases outside the gene matches. The CDR3 has 13 residues. CDR3 residues: CSARQGPNEKLFF. The CDR3 DNA sequence: TGCAGCGCTAGACAGGGGCCTAATGAAAAACTGTTTTTT.

This clonotype showed up just a few times. The chain couples TRBV3-1 to TRBJ2-3; D uncertain. The ends were cut back, 3 bases at V and 2 bases at J, with 6 bases in the middle. Germline V gene lookup returns CDR1 LGHDT and CDR2 YNNKEL (reference sequence). CDR3 length: 13 amino acids. The CDR3 spells CASSHKSTDTQYF. The CDR3 DNA sequence: TGTGCCAGCAGCCATAAGTCCACAGATACGCAGTATTTT.